This TCR beta chain is from a study of T cell repertoires in cytomegalovirus infection. Germline CDR1 reads DFQATT; CDR2 reads SNEGSKA (reference sequence). The CDR3 is 13 amino acids. Trimming cost V 0 bases and J 1 base, with 6 bases left between them. As concerns this clonotype: Its target is unknown.

From the reads, TCRdb called clonotypes with MiXCR, one entry per CDR3 protein. In the table there are about 130,000 distinct CDR3 sequences, roughly a quarter of which are singletons. Sequences were obtained from PBMCs, sequenced either directly or after in vitro stimulation (not recorded which). J is TRBJ1-1 and V is TRBV20-1; a possible D gene is TRBD1 (5 bases). The clonotype comes from a human donor in good health (CMV status not recorded). Some clones in this sample may be carry-over from other donors' samples. CDR3 residues: CSARDRGNTEAFF. CDR3 DNA: TGCAGTGCTAGAGATAGGGGGAACACTGAAGCTTTCTTT.